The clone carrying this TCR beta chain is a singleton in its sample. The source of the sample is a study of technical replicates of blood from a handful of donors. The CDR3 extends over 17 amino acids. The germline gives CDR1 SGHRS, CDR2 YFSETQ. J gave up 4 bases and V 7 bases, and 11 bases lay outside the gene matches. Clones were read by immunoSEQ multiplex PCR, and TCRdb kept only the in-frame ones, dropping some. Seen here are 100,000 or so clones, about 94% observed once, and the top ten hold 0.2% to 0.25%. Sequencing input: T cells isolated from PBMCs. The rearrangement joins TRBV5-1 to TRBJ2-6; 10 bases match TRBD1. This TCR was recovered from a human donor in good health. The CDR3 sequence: CASPPGQGSSGANVLTF. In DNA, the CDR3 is TGCGCCAGCCCGCCGGGACAGGGGTCCTCCGGGGCCAACGTCCTGACTTTC.